One sample yielded the 15 T cell receptor beta chains listed below, sequenced in a study of cytomegalovirus exposure and HLA in healthy donors. The repertoire was sequenced with immunoSEQ multiplex PCR; TCRdb's copy has only in-frame clones and lacks some. The profile covers tens of thousands of clones, with approximately 94% appearing a single time and approximately 1.5% taken by the ten largest. Sequencing was done on a sample of PBMCs. The receptors were gathered from a man between 18 and 35 years old in good health and CMV-seropositive.

This clone was observed a single time. The chain joins TRBV4-1 to TRBJ2-7; TRBD2 aligns across 10 bases. The CDR3 is 18 amino acids. V was clipped by 0 bases and J by 6 bases; unmatched bases: 14. Germline lookup yields CDR1 MGHRA and CDR2 YSYEKL. The DNA of the CDR3 is TGCGCCAGCAGCCAAGAATCGGGCCTAGCGGGAGCTCCCGCCGAGCAGTACTTC. Translated: CASSQESGLAGAPAEQYF.

This clone occurred once. The chain uses TRBV29-1 and TRBJ2-7; 12 nucleotides align to TRBD2. This CDR3 contains 14 residues. Trimming removed 6 bases from V and 4 bases from J; junction bases left unmatched: 7. Germline lookup yields CDR1 SQVTM and CDR2 ANQGSEA. The CDR3, as DNA: TGCAGCGTGGCCGGACTAGCGGGAATTTACGAGCAGTACTTC. Protein product: CSVAGLAGIYEQYF.

The CDR3 sequence: CASSQDSNRATGELFF. For the CDR3, the DNA is TGCGCCAGCAGCCAAGATTCAAACAGGGCTACCGGGGAGCTGTTTTTT. The chain recombines TRBV4-1 with TRBJ2-2; D is perhaps TRBD1 (6 bases). Trimming stripped 0 bases from V and 5 bases from J, with 13 bases between. The CDR3 is made up of 16 amino acids. Germline CDR1 is MGHRA and CDR2 is YSYEKL.

The chain joins TRBV10-1 to TRBJ2-5; D perhaps matches TRBD2 (6 bases). CDR1 and CDR2 (germline): WNHNN, SYGVQD (reference sequence). The CDR3 spans 14 residues. The germline V and J ends were trimmed by 0 bases and 2 bases, with 7 bases remaining between them. CDR3: CASSESAGQETQYF. The CDR3 nucleotides are TGCGCCAGCAGTGAGTCGGCGGGGCAAGAGACCCAGTACTTC.

The J gene is TRBJ2-4, the V gene TRBV7-8; 15 bases line up with TRBD2. Per germline, CDR1 SGHVS and CDR2 FQNEAQ. The CDR3 has 19 residues. Trimming removed 5 bases from V and 1 base from J; junction bases left unmatched: 9. The CDR3 region has the DNA TGTGCCAGCAGCCCGGGACTAGCGGGAGGAGAGGGGGCCAAAAACATTCAGTACTTC. As protein: CASSPGLAGGEGAKNIQYF.

This chain uses TRBV6-5 with TRBJ2-2; D possibly corresponds to TRBD1 (6 bases). Germline CDR1 MNHEY, CDR2 SVGAGI. Deletions cut 7 bases from V and 2 bases from J, with 14 bases between. The CDR3 extends over 15 amino acids. CDR3 residues: CASNLDSHNTGELFF. CDR3 DNA sequence: TGTGCCAGCAACCTGGACAGCCATAACACCGGGGAGCTGTTTTTT.

This chain joins TRBV19 and TRBJ2-7, with 12 bases aligning to TRBD2. J lost 5 bases, V lost 2 bases, and 7 bases had no gene match. This CDR3 has 16 amino acids. The germline CDR1 and CDR2 sequences are LNHDA and SQIVND (reference sequence). CDR3 DNA sequence: TGTGCCAGTAGTATAACGACTAGCGGGAGTCGTAACGAGCAGTACTTC. Its protein is CASSITTSGSRNEQYF.

The chain joins TRBV7-8 to TRBJ1-2, with a possible D match to TRBD1 (5 bases). The germline V gene has CDR1 SGHVS and CDR2 FQNEAQ. The V gene lost 1 base and the J gene lost 3 bases, with 9 bases spanning the gap. CDR3 length equals 14 residues. As DNA, the CDR3 is TGTGCCAGCAGCTTAGTAACCAGGGACTATGGCTACACCTTC. As protein: CASSLVTRDYGYTF.

This clone was recorded once. V usage is TRBV6-5 and J usage is TRBJ2-1; 9 positions match TRBD1. CDR1 MNHEY and CDR2 SVGAGI come from the germline V gene. V lost 2 bases, J lost 4 bases, and 3 bases stayed unmatched. The CDR3 runs 15 residues. The DNA for the CDR3 is TGTGCCAGCAGTTACGGGACAGGGAGGTACAATGAGCAGTTCTTC. It translates to CASSYGTGRYNEQFF.

This clone turned up a few times. This sequence joins TRBV2 and TRBJ2-2; TRBD2 might be the D (6 bases). The CDR3 runs 15 residues. Trimming removed 7 bases at V and 6 bases at J, with 18 bases between. The germline V gene encodes CDR1 SNHLY and CDR2 FYNNEI. CDR3 protein: CASNKGQPSAGELFF. The CDR3 DNA is TGTGCCAGCAATAAGGGTCAACCTAGCGCCGGGGAGCTGTTTTTT.

This rearrangement joins TRBV7-3 to TRBJ2-2; no clear D. The CDR3 covers 13 residues. The V and J ends lost 5 bases and 4 bases respectively, with 8 bases between them. The germline V gene has CDR1 SGHTA and CDR2 FQGTGA. In DNA, the CDR3 is TGTGCCAGCAGCCTATCGGTCACCGGGGAGCTGTTTTTT. Its translation is CASSLSVTGELFF.

The V gene is TRBV18, the J gene TRBJ1-4; TRBD1 is a possible D gene (6 bases). Germline V gene data show CDR1 as KGHSH and CDR2 as LQKENI. The V end lost 3 bases, the J end lost 0 bases, and 8 bases lay between the germline ends. The CDR3 consists of 15 residues. CDR3 nucleotides: TGTGCCAGCTCACCCAGACAGGCAACTAATGAAAAACTGTTTTTT. This sequence encodes CASSPRQATNEKLFF.

The chain carries TRBV6-1 and TRBJ2-5, with D possibly being TRBD2 (7 bases). The CDR3 is 15 amino acids. The germline V and J ends were trimmed by 7 bases and 0 bases, with 15 bases remaining between them. CDR1 is MNHNS, CDR2 SASEGT, per germline. CDR3 bases: TGTGCCAGCACTTTAGGGGGGGGGTACCAAGAGACCCAGTACTTC. This translates into CASTLGGGYQETQYF.

The chain carries TRBV7-9 and TRBJ2-1, with TRBD2 identical over 11 bases. V lost 4 bases to trimming and J lost 7 bases; unmatched junction nucleotides: 3. The CDR3 extends over 14 amino acids. CDR1 is SEHNR and CDR2 is FQNEAQ in the germline V gene (reference sequence). The CDR3 sequence is CASSWVAGGNEQFF. The CDR3 nucleotides read TGTGCCAGCAGCTGGGTAGCGGGAGGGAATGAGCAGTTCTTC.

V gene TRBV27 combines with J gene TRBJ1-1, with D uncertain. CDR1 is MNHEY and CDR2 is SMNVEV in the germline V gene (reference sequence). The CDR3 extends over 13 amino acids. Trimming pared 0 bases from V and 4 bases from J, leaving 6 bases between. The DNA of the CDR3 is TGTGCCAGCAGTTTATCAATCGGCACTGAAGCTTTCTTT. This codes for CASSLSIGTEAFF.